The 4 T cell receptor beta chains in this list originate from one sample, sequenced in a study of blood T cell repertoires in COVID-19. Measured with immunoSEQ multiplex PCR; TCRdb has only the in-frame clones, and not every one. The sample carries about 260,000 clones, approximately 86% recorded once. Sample: peripheral blood. These receptors all stem from a woman aged 50 to 60 who had recovered from COVID-19.

This chain links TRBV6-2 or TRBV6-3 with TRBJ1-5; 7 nucleotides agree with TRBD1. V shed 5 bases and J 6 bases; nucleotides not matched to a gene: 16. Germline V CDR1 and CDR2: MNHEY, SVGEGT. This CDR3 has 17 amino acids. CDR3 coding DNA: TGTGCCAGCAGTGTCACAGGGGACGACCCGTTCCGTCAGCCCCAGCATTTT. This codes for CASSVTGDDPFRQPQHF.

The chain employs TRBV9 and TRBJ2-7; TRBD2 matches at 8 bases. The CDR3 covers 14 residues. Germline V CDR1 and CDR2: SGDLS, YYNGEE. The V gene end was trimmed by 7 bases and the J gene end by 2 bases; junction bases not matched to a gene: 8. The DNA of the CDR3 is TGTGCCAGCGCTAGGGCGGGGGGAGCCTACGAGCAGTACTTC. Its protein product is CASARAGGAYEQYF.

The V gene is TRBV30, the J gene TRBJ1-6; tentative D call: TRBD1 (6 bases). This CDR3 spans 17 amino acids. Germline lookup yields CDR1 GTSNPN and CDR2 SVGIG (reference sequence). The V gene lost 0 bases and the J gene lost 0 bases, with 12 bases spanning the gap. Here the CDR3 reads CAWSVGTSSSYNSPLHF. The CDR3 nucleotides read TGTGCCTGGAGTGTAGGGACATCATCCTCCTATAATTCACCCCTCCACTTT.

This chain links TRBV7-2 with TRBJ1-5; unclear D gene. Germline V gives CDR1 SGHTA, CDR2 FQGNSA. Deletions cut 1 base from V and 9 bases from J, with 16 bases between. The CDR3 contains 15 residues. For the CDR3, the DNA is TGTGCCAGCAGCTTAGTTGAGGCGCCCCGATGGCCCCAGCATTTT. Its protein product is CASSLVEAPRWPQHF.